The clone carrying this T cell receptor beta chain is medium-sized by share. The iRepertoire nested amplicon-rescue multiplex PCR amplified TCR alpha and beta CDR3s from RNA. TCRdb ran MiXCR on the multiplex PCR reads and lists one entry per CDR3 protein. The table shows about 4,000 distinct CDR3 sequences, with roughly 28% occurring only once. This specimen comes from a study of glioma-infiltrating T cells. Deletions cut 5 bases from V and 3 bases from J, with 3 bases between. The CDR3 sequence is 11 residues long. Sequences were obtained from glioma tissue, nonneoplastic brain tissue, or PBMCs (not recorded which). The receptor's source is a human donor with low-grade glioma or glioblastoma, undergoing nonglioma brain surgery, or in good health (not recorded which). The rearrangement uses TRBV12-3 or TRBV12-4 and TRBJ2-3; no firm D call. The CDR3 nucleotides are TGTGCCAGCAGTCGGACAGATACGCAGTATTTT. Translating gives CASSRTDTQYF.